The source of this TCR beta chain is a study of cytomegalovirus exposure and HLA in healthy donors. For the study at large: Later analysis reported that the approximately 120 validation repertoires shared the platform of the 650 to 700 first-cohort repertoires. Broader study findings: Most TCR sequences proved rare, with some public TCRs found in many donors. TCR beta chains numbering under 200 were designated cytomegalovirus-associated.

Comment on this clone: Its antigen is not known.

The germline CDR1 and CDR2 sequences are SGHRS and YFSETQ. The CDR3 runs 15 residues. V lost 2 bases and J lost 1, with 12 bases in between. While the first cohort had 500 to 700 subjects, the donors belonged to the separate validation cohort of roughly 120 subjects. TCRdb's copy holds only in-frame clones and misses some; the assay was immunoSEQ multiplex PCR. The sample consists of tens of thousands of clones, about 96% of them appearing once. Sequenced material: PBMCs. This receptor was identified in a man aged 18-30 years in good health and CMV-seropositive. The rearrangement uses TRBV5-1 and TRBJ1-1; no clear D. This CDR3 is CASSFLYAENTEAFF. CDR3 coding DNA: TGCGCCAGCAGCTTTCTGTATGCAGAGAACACTGAAGCTTTCTTT.